A single sample gave rise to the 30 T cell receptor beta chains below, sequenced in a study of cytomegalovirus exposure and HLA in healthy donors. The PCR made use of 60 Vbeta and 13 Jbeta primers. The table came from immunoSEQ multiplex PCR; TCRdb's copy has only in-frame clones and leaves some out. In the table there are 110,000 or so clones, around 69% of which are singletons. Sequenced sample: PBMCs. These receptors were collected from a man between 45 and 60 years old in good health and CMV-seropositive.

This sequence joins TRBV7-2 and TRBJ1-1; a possible D gene is TRBD1 (6 bases). The CDR3 has 14 residues. The V and J ends lost 0 bases and 4 bases respectively, with 9 bases between them. Germline V lookup: CDR1 SGHTA, CDR2 FQGNSA. This CDR3 is CASSLALRGTEAFF. The CDR3 DNA follows: TGTGCCAGCAGCTTAGCCCTCAGGGGCACTGAAGCTTTCTTT. The entire variable domain, with the rest obtained from reference TRBV7-2 and TRBJ1-1, is as follows: GAGVSQSPSNKVTEKGKDVELRCDPISGHTALYWYRQSLGQGLEFLIYFQGNSAPDKSGLPSDRFSAERTGGSVSTLTIQRTQQEDSAVYLCASSLALRGTEAFFGQGTRLTVV.

The chain is built from TRBV28 and TRBJ1-2; D possibly corresponds to TRBD1 (6 bases). V lost 3 bases to trimming and J lost 8 bases, with 16 bases between them. CDR1 is MDHEN and CDR2 is SYDVKM in the germline V gene. This CDR3 spans 14 amino acids. The CDR3 DNA sequence: TGTGCCAGCAGTTTTGGAACAGGGATGCGGGGCTACACCTTC. Encoded protein: CASSFGTGMRGYTF.

This clone was detected a few times. This chain connects TRBV19 to TRBJ1-5; 9 bases line up with TRBD1. The length of the CDR3 is 19 residues. V was clipped by 7 bases and J by 4 bases; unmatched bases: 20. Germline CDR1 reads LNHDA; CDR2 reads SQIVND (reference sequence). The CDR3 region is CASNPFRDRVEGENQPQHF. The CDR3 nucleotides are TGTGCCAGTAATCCATTCCGGGACAGGGTAGAAGGGGAAAATCAGCCCCAGCATTTT.

The chain couples TRBV27 to TRBJ2-2; tentative D call: TRBD2 (5 bases). The CDR3 loop spans 13 amino acids. Germline-derived CDR1 and CDR2 are MNHEY and SMNVEV (reference sequence). Trimming took 8 bases from V and 7 from J, leaving 14 bases between them. The CDR3 region has the DNA TGTGCCAGCCGTCCGGACTTATACGGGGAGCTGTTTTTT. Protein: CASRPDLYGELFF.

This chain joins TRBV7-9 and TRBJ1-3, with D unclear. This CDR3 has 13 residues. In germline, CDR1 is SEHNR, CDR2 FQNEAQ (reference sequence). The V gene lost 2 bases and the J gene lost 2 bases, with 4 bases spanning the gap. The CDR3 is CASSLLTGNTIYF. CDR3 sequence (DNA): TGTGCCAGCAGCTTATTAACTGGAAACACCATATATTTT.

V usage is TRBV18 and J usage is TRBJ1-1; 8 positions match TRBD1. Germline values: CDR1 KGHSH, CDR2 LQKENI. The V segment lost 5 bases and the J segment 6 bases; nucleotides outside the gene matches: 8. The CDR3 totals 14 residues. CDR3 residues: CASSARGLDPEAFF. DNA of the CDR3: TGTGCCAGCTCAGCCAGGGGGCTCGACCCTGAAGCTTTCTTT.

This chain connects TRBV6-1 to TRBJ2-7; 11 bases align to TRBD1. Germline CDR1 reads MNHNS; CDR2 reads SASEGT. The trim removed 5 bases at V and 6 bases at J, leaving 6 bases unmatched. The CDR3 spans 14 residues. This CDR3 reads CASSWTGGSTEQYF. CDR3 coding DNA: TGTGCCAGCAGTTGGACAGGGGGCAGTACCGAGCAGTACTTC.

This chain links TRBV19 with TRBJ1-1; D remains ambiguous. The CDR3 is 16 residues long. The germline V gene encodes CDR1 LNHDA and CDR2 SQIVND (reference sequence). V was shortened by 7 bases and J by 0 bases, with 18 bases between the two germline ends. DNA for the CDR3: TGTGCCAGTAACGGTCTCAACAGACCTGTGAACACTGAAGCTTTCTTT. Its translation: CASNGLNRPVNTEAFF. Complete variable domain (other parts from reference TRBV19 and TRBJ1-1): DGGITQSPKYLFRKEGQNVTLSCEQNLNHDAMYWYRQDPGQGLRLIYYSQIVNDFQKGDIAEGYSVSREKKESFPLTVTSAQKNPTAFYLCASNGLNRPVNTEAFFGQGTRLTVV.

This sequence joins TRBV6-4 and TRBJ1-4; 7 nucleotides match TRBD1. The CDR3 has 14 amino acids. Germline CDR1 reads MRHNA; CDR2 reads SNTAGT. The V gene end was trimmed by 3 bases and the J gene end by 8 bases; junction bases not matched to a gene: 6. The CDR3 loop is CASSEEGAGEKLFF. CDR3 bases: TGTGCCAGCAGTGAAGAGGGGGCAGGAGAAAAACTGTTTTTT.

The rearrangement links TRBV29-1 to TRBJ2-2; 7 positions match TRBD2. V was pared by 7 bases and J by 2 bases, with 10 bases of the junction left unmatched. CDR1 is SQVTM and CDR2 is ANQGSEA in the germline V gene. This CDR3 has 15 amino acids. CDR3 region: CSAGGGAHNTGELFF. CDR3 in DNA: TGCAGCGCCGGGGGAGGGGCGCACAACACCGGGGAGCTGTTTTTT.

The rearrangement uses TRBV4-2 and TRBJ2-3, with D perhaps TRBD2 (5 bases). Germline CDR1 LGHNA, CDR2 YNFKEQ. The CDR3 spans 15 residues. Trimming stripped 0 bases from V and 7 bases from J, with 14 bases between. The CDR3 DNA follows: TGTGCCAGCAGCCAAGAAGTCGGAGGAGGACATACGCAGTATTTT. Its protein is CASSQEVGGGHTQYF.

The J gene is TRBJ2-2, the V gene TRBV5-1; D might be TRBD2 (6 bases). Germline V gene lookup returns CDR1 SGHRS and CDR2 YFSETQ. Trimming cost V 4 bases and J 7 bases, with 17 bases left between them. The CDR3 totals 15 residues. Here the CDR3 reads CASSLVEGTIGELFF. Here the CDR3 DNA reads TGCGCCAGCAGCCTGGTGGAGGGGACCATCGGGGAGCTGTTTTTT.

The chain joins TRBV6-4 to TRBJ2-3; 8 nucleotides align to TRBD2. The CDR3 is 15 residues long. Trimming removed 4 bases from V and 3 bases from J; junction bases left unmatched: 6. Germline CDR1 MRHNA, CDR2 SNTAGT. In nucleotides, the CDR3 is TGTGCCAGCAGTGTCGGGACTAGTGGGACAGATACGCAGTATTTT. Amino acids: CASSVGTSGTDTQYF.

In DNA form, the CDR3 reads TGTGCCAGCACCGACTCTGGGAACACTGAAGCTTTCTTT. Protein product: CASTDSGNTEAFF. The chain couples TRBV7-9 to TRBJ1-1; no firm D call. The germline V gene encodes CDR1 SEHNR and CDR2 FQNEAQ (reference sequence). This CDR3 comprises 13 residues. V was shortened by 7 bases and J by 1 base, with 10 bases between the two germline ends.

The gene calls are TRBV6-4 and TRBJ2-2; tentative D call: TRBD2 (6 bases). From germline, CDR1 is MRHNA and CDR2 SNTAGT. The CDR3 length is 17 residues. Trimming shortened V by 6 bases and J by 1 base, and 18 bases separated the two germline ends. In DNA form, the CDR3 reads TGTGCCAGCAGCCCCGGGGGTAGCGTCCTGAACACCGGGGAGCTGTTTTTT. Translation gives CASSPGGSVLNTGELFF.

The chain joins TRBV6-5 to TRBJ2-7; 7 positions match TRBD2. The CDR3 is 15 residues long. Trimming took 1 base from V and 2 from J; bases not matched to a gene: 5. The germline CDR1 and CDR2 sequences are MNHEY and SVGAGI. CDR3 protein: CASSYYPSGTYEQYF. Here the CDR3 DNA reads TGTGCCAGCAGTTACTACCCTAGCGGAACCTACGAGCAGTACTTC.

The CDR3 spells CASSFSAGTEQYF. The CDR3, as DNA: TGTGCCAGCAGTTTCTCGGCGGGGACCGAGCAGTACTTC. This chain joins TRBV28 and TRBJ2-7, with D possibly TRBD2 on 6 matching bases. The V end lost 3 bases, the J end lost 6 bases, and 12 bases lay between the germline ends. CDR3 size: 13 residues. Per germline, CDR1 MDHEN and CDR2 SYDVKM.

The V call is TRBV5-4, the J call TRBJ2-5, with 7 positions matching TRBD2. Per the germline V gene, CDR1 is SGHNT and CDR2 is YYREEE (reference sequence). Trimming took 4 bases from V and 8 from J; bases not matched to a gene: 14. The CDR3 sequence is 15 residues long. The CDR3 region is CASSPGLGGRFTQYF. The CDR3 DNA is TGTGCCAGCAGCCCTGGTTTGGGGGGGAGGTTTACCCAGTACTTC.

V usage is TRBV5-1 and J usage is TRBJ2-3; D might be TRBD2 (5 bases). V was pared by 2 bases and J by 2 bases, with 12 bases between. Germline values: CDR1 SGHRS, CDR2 YFSETQ. The CDR3 sequence is 15 residues long. CDR3 in DNA: TGCGCCAGCAGCTTACCTAGCTCCGTCACAGATACGCAGTATTTT. Translating it yields CASSLPSSVTDTQYF.

V and J are TRBV7-2 and TRBJ2-3; unclear D gene. The CDR3 contains 14 residues. Trimming removed 5 bases from V and 2 bases from J, with 11 bases in between. Germline CDR1 and CDR2: SGHTA and FQGNSA. The CDR3 sequence is CASSPRFHTDTQYF. CDR3 coding DNA: TGTGCCAGCAGCCCCCGGTTCCACACAGATACGCAGTATTTT.

The chain couples TRBV19 to TRBJ2-5, with a tentative D call TRBD2 (5 bases). The CDR3 is 14 residues long. V was shortened by 4 bases and J by 2 bases, with 11 bases between the two germline ends. Per germline, CDR1 LNHDA and CDR2 SQIVND (reference sequence). This CDR3 reads CASSKDWAQETQYF. CDR3 nucleotide sequence: TGTGCCAGTAGTAAGGACTGGGCGCAAGAGACCCAGTACTTC.

The chain joins TRBV19 to TRBJ1-5; D might be TRBD1 (5 bases). V was shortened by 5 bases and J by 2 bases, with 10 bases between the two germline ends. This CDR3 has 14 amino acids. The germline V gene encodes CDR1 LNHDA and CDR2 SQIVND (reference sequence). In DNA form, the CDR3 reads TGTGCCAGTAGTCAGGGTGGGGGCAATCAGCCCCAGCATTTT. It codes for CASSQGGGNQPQHF.

The rearrangement joins TRBV27 to TRBJ2-3; TRBD2 matches at 14 bases. This CDR3 contains 16 residues. V dropped 3 bases and J dropped 4; count of bases not matched to a gene: 3. Germline lookup yields CDR1 MNHEY and CDR2 SMNVEV (reference sequence). In nucleotides, the CDR3 is TGTGCCAGCAGTTTCGGGACTAGCGGGAGTGCAGATACGCAGTATTTT. It yields the protein CASSFGTSGSADTQYF.

In this sample, this clone turned up a few times. Here the CDR3 reads CSVVGDNTEAFF. CDR3 nucleotide sequence: TGCAGCGTTGTCGGGGATAACACTGAAGCTTTCTTT. This chain joins TRBV29-1 and TRBJ1-1, with D uncertain. Trimming pared 4 bases from V and 2 bases from J, leaving 8 bases between. The CDR3 extends over 12 amino acids. The germline V gene has CDR1 SQVTM and CDR2 ANQGSEA.

The rearrangement uses TRBV18 and TRBJ1-3; possible D gene TRBD1, 6 bases. Looked up from germline, CDR1 is KGHSH and CDR2 is LQKENI. V was pared by 6 bases and J by 4 bases, with 19 bases between. CDR3 length: 16 amino acids. CDR3 amino acids: CASSPGGGRTGNTIYF. The CDR3 coding sequence is TGTGCCAGCTCCCCTGGCGGGGGGCGAACAGGAAACACCATATATTTT. Full variable domain (rest looked up from reference TRBV18 and TRBJ1-3): NAGVMQNPRHLVRRRGQEARLRCSPMKGHSHVYWYRQLPEEGLKFMVYLQKENIIDESGMPKERFSAEFPKEGPSILRIQQVVRGDSAAYFCASSPGGGRTGNTIYFGEGSWLTVV.

V and J are TRBV7-9 and TRBJ1-1; no reliable D call. CDR1 is SEHNR, CDR2 FQNEAQ, per germline (reference sequence). V was cut by 2 bases and J by 8 bases, with 6 bases left in between. This CDR3 has 11 amino acids. This chain's CDR3 is CASSLQSEAFF. As DNA, the CDR3 is TGTGCCAGCAGCTTACAAAGCGAAGCTTTCTTT.

V is TRBV6-6 and J is TRBJ1-1; the D is unclear. V gave up 2 bases and J gave up 10 bases, with 11 bases separating them. There are 12 residues in the CDR3. Looked up from germline, CDR1 is MNHNY and CDR2 is SVGAGI (reference sequence). The DNA for the CDR3 is TGTGCCAGCAGTTACGCCTTCAGGTCAGCTTTCTTT. Its translation is CASSYAFRSAFF.

J is TRBJ2-7 and V is TRBV19, with D maybe TRBD1 (6 bases). This CDR3 is 14 amino acids long. CDR1 is LNHDA, CDR2 SQIVND, per germline (reference sequence). V was shortened by 5 bases and J by 3 bases, with 14 bases between the two germline ends. As DNA, the CDR3 is TGTGCCAGTAGTCTGGTGGACAGCTACTACGAGCAGTACTTC. Its translation: CASSLVDSYYEQYF.

The chain links TRBV5-1 to TRBJ1-5; 7 nucleotides align to TRBD1. Looked up from germline, CDR1 is SGHRS and CDR2 is YFSETQ. This CDR3 contains 15 residues. Trimming at V came to 3 bases and at J to 1 base, leaving 4 bases not matched to a gene. The CDR3 DNA follows: TGCGCCAGCAGCTGGACAGGTCTAAGCAATCAGCCCCAGCATTTT. Translated: CASSWTGLSNQPQHF.

As for this clone: The sample has other DNA sequences that encode this CDR3 too. V gene TRBV6-5 combines with J gene TRBJ2-1; 7 bases are shared with TRBD1. Unmatched junction bases numbered 4, after V lost 5 bases and J lost 3 bases. The CDR3 sequence is 14 residues long. Germline V gene lookup returns CDR1 MNHEY and CDR2 SVGAGI. The CDR3: CASSPQGLYNEQFF. CDR3 in DNA: TGTGCCAGCAGTCCACAGGGGCTCTACAATGAGCAGTTCTTC.